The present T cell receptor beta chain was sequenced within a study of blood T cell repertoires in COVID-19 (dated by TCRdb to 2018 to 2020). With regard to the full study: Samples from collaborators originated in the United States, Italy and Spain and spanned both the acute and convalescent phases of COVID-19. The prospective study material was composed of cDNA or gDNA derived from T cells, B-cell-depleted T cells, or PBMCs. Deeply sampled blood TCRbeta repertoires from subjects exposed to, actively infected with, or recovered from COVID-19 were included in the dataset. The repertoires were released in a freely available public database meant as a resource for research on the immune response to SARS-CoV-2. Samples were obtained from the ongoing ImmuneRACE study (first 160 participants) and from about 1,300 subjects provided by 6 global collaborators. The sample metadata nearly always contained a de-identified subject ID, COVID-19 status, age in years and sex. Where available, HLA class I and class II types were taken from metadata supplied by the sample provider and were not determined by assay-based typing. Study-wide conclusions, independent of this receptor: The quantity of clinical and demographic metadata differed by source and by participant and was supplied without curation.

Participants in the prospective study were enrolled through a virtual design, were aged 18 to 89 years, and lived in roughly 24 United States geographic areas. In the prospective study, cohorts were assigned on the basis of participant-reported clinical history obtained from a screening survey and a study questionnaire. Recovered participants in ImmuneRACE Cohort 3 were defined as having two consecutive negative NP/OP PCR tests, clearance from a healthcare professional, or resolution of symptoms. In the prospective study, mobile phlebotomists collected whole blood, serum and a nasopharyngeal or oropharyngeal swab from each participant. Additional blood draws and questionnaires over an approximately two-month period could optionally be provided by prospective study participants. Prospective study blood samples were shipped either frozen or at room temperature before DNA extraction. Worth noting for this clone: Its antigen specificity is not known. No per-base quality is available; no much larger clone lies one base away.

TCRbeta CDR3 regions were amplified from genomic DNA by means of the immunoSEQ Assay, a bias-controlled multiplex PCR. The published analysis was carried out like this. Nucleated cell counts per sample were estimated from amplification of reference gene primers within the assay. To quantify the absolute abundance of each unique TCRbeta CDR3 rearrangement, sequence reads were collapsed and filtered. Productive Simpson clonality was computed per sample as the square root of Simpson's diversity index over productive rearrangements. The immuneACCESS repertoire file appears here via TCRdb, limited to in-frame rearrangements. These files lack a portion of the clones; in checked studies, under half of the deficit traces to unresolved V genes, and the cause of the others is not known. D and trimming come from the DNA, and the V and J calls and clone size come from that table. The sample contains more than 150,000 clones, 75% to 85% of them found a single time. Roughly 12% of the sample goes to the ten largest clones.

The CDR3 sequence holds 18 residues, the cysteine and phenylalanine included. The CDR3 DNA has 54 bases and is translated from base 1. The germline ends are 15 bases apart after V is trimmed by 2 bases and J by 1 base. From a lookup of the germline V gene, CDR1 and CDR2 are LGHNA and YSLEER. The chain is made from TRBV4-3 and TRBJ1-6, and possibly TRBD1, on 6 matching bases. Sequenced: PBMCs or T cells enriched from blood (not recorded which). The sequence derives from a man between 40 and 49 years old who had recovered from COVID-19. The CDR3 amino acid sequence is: CASSQTASGVSYNSPLHF. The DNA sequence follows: TGCGCCAGCAGCCAAACAGCGTCAGGGGTATCCTATAATTCACCCCTCCACTTT.